This T cell receptor (beta chain) was documented in a study of response to subunit inactivated influenza vaccine. Study conclusions and caveats: It was suggested by the authors that few new T cells are recruited by each seasonal influenza vaccination.

The CDR3 runs 14 residues. Germline values: CDR1 DFQATT, CDR2 SNEGSKA (reference sequence). The V gene end was trimmed by 5 bases and the J gene end by 4 bases; junction bases not matched to a gene: 5. One entry per CDR3 protein, called by TCRdb with MiXCR from the RT-PCR reads. The data show a few hundred thousand distinct CDR3 sequences, 21% seen once. As for this clonotype: The antigen remains undetermined.

Material: PBMCs from blood, obtained 21 months after vaccination. J is TRBJ2-4 and V is TRBV20-1, with TRBD2 matching 10 bases. The clonotype was recovered from a man between 50 and 70 years old who received an inactivated influenza vaccine. The CDR3 DNA sequence: TGCAGTGCTGTTGGGACTAGCGAGAAAAACATTCAGTACTTC. Protein: CSAVGTSEKNIQYF.